These 20 T cell receptor beta chains were sequenced from one sample in a study of T cells in Graves' hyperthyroidism and ophthalmopathy (dated by TCRdb to about 2019). The library was produced with multiplex PCR. Sequencing was carried out with an Illumina HiSeq 2000. TCR beta CDR3 regions were amplified from RNA transcripts. The first round of RT-PCR for the TCR CDR3 was performed with the HTBI primer set and the Qiagen OneStep RT-PCR kit. TCRdb reworked the public reads: Q25 trimming with fastp, MiXCR clone assembly, productive beta chains retained. Here each entry gathers all rows of one CDR3 protein and keeps the most common genes and DNA. In all, the sample holds 300,000 or so distinct CDR3 sequences, and over 15% of those were seen once. The ten largest make up approximately 57% of the sample. Source material: blood. These receptors were obtained from a woman aged 55-69 years with Graves' ophthalmopathy.

Concerning this clonotype: A read error may be the cause here, since a much bigger clone is one base away. This rearrangement joins TRBV5-1 to TRBJ2-1; D is unclear. The length of the CDR3 is 16 residues. The germline V gene has CDR1 SGHRS and CDR2 YFSETQ. CDR3: CASSLDAVSSHNEQFF. The CDR3 DNA sequence: TGCGCCAGCAGCTTGGATGCGGTGAGCTCCCACAATGAGCAGTTCTTC.

This clonotype was picked up one time. The genes are TRBV5-1 and TRBJ2-5, with D possibly called TRBD1 or TRBD2 (6 bases each). The CDR3 runs 15 residues. The V gene lost 4 bases and the J gene lost 1 base, with 14 bases spanning the gap. Germline V gene data show CDR1 as SGHRS and CDR2 as YFSETQ. CDR3 in amino acids: CASSPGAWTQETQYF. CDR3 in DNA: TGCGCCAGCAGCCCGGGGGCCTGGACCCAAGAGACCCAGTACTTC.

The V gene is TRBV6-4, the J gene TRBJ1-1; D perhaps matches TRBD1 (5 bases). This CDR3 has 13 amino acids. The germline gives CDR1 MRHNA, CDR2 SNTAGT. V was shortened by 1 base and J by 10 bases, with 13 bases between the two germline ends. The CDR3 reads CASSDFIGGRAFF. CDR3 coding DNA: TGTGCCAGCAGTGACTTTATTGGGGGTAGAGCTTTCTTT.

This clonotype was observed a few times. V usage is TRBV19 and J usage is TRBJ1-1; D gene uncertain. Trimming stripped 3 bases from V and 0 bases from J, with 11 bases between. CDR1 and CDR2 (germline): LNHDA, SQIVND (reference sequence). The CDR3 spans 15 residues. For the CDR3, the DNA is TGTGCCAGTAGTATCTATGGAGTCATGAACACTGAAGCTTTCTTT. This encodes CASSIYGVMNTEAFF.

There are a few counts of this clonotype. The chain has TRBV4-1 and TRBJ1-5; D might be TRBD1 (5 bases). Germline-derived CDR1 and CDR2 are MGHRA and YSYEKL. CDR3 length: 14 residues. V shed 2 bases and J shed 7 bases, with 12 bases lying between them. Written as DNA, the CDR3 is TGCGCCAGCAGCCAATTTGACAGAAAACAGCCCCAGCATTTT. This codes for CASSQFDRKQPQHF.

This clonotype was counted many times. The chain joins TRBV6-2 or TRBV6-3 to TRBJ2-1, with 10 bases fitting TRBD2. CDR3 size: 18 residues. In germline, CDR1 is MNHEY, CDR2 SVGEGT. The V gene end was trimmed by 2 bases and the J gene end by 0 bases; junction bases not matched to a gene: 7. The CDR3 DNA reads as TGTGCCAGCAGTTACGGGACTAGCGAAGACAGCTCCTACAATGAGCAGTTCTTC. This gives the protein CASSYGTSEDSSYNEQFF.

This clonotype occurred many times. The rearrangement uses TRBV20-1 and TRBJ2-7, with TRBD1 matching over 10 bases. V was pared by 5 bases and J by 6 bases, with 4 bases of the junction left unmatched. CDR3 size: 12 residues. Per the germline V gene, CDR1 is DFQATT and CDR2 is SNEGSKA (reference sequence). CDR3 sequence: CSARQGAFEQYF. CDR3 DNA: TGCAGTGCTCGACAGGGGGCTTTCGAGCAGTACTTC.

This clonotype has ten or more counts. CDR3 sequence reads: CASSYRGLAQLTDTQYF. The CDR3 nucleotides read TGTGCCAGCAGTTACCGGGGACTAGCGCAGCTCACAGATACGCAGTATTTT. The V and J genes are TRBV6-6 and TRBJ2-3, with 10 bases identical to TRBD2. V shed 2 bases and J 2 bases; nucleotides not matched to a gene: 7. Germline loops: CDR1 MNHNY, CDR2 SVGAGI (reference sequence). This CDR3 is 17 amino acids long.

CDR3 sequence reads: CSASAAGEVLDTQYF. In DNA form, the CDR3 reads TGCAGTGCTAGTGCGGCAGGGGAGGTATTGGATACGCAGTATTTT. J is TRBJ2-3 and V is TRBV20-1, with D perhaps given as TRBD1 or TRBD2 (6 bases each). The germline V gene encodes CDR1 DFQATT and CDR2 SNEGSKA (reference sequence). Trimming removed 3 bases at V and 6 bases at J, with 19 bases between. The CDR3 sequence is 15 residues long.

This clonotype was recorded many times. CDR3 coding DNA: TGTGCCAGCGCAAAGACTGGTACCTACAATGAGCAGTTCTTC. It is translated as CASAKTGTYNEQFF. The V and J genes are TRBV11-2 and TRBJ2-1; D remains unclear. The CDR3 loop spans 14 amino acids. Germline V gene lookup returns CDR1 SGHAT and CDR2 FQNNGV. V shed 8 bases and J shed 2 bases, with 13 bases lying between them.

This clonotype was seen many times. This chain links TRBV27 with TRBJ2-7, with unresolved D. The germline V and J ends were trimmed by 5 bases and 0 bases, with 8 bases remaining between them. Germline-derived CDR1 and CDR2 are MNHEY and SMNVEV (reference sequence). The CDR3 covers 13 residues. CDR3 amino acids: CASSMARSYEQYF. The CDR3 coding sequence is TGTGCCAGCAGTATGGCCCGCTCCTACGAGCAGTACTTC.

The chain links TRBV7-8 to TRBJ1-2; perhaps TRBD1 as D (6 bases). With 5 bases removed from V and 6 bases from J, the gap between germline ends came to 16 bases. The V gene's germline CDR1 is SGHVS and CDR2 FQNEAQ. The CDR3 is 14 amino acids. The CDR3 reads CASSLHRDRNGYTF. The CDR3 nucleotides read TGTGCCAGCAGCCTCCACAGGGACCGGAATGGCTACACCTTC.

This clonotype showed up just a few times. The chain combines TRBV7-2 with TRBJ2-7; D gene uncertain. The CDR3 sequence is 12 residues long. V gave up 9 bases and J gave up 3 bases, with 12 bases separating them. Germline assignment: CDR1 SGHTA and CDR2 FQGNSA. The CDR3 DNA reads as TGTGCCAGTAAGAACCGAGACTACGAGCAGTACTTC. It encodes CASKNRDYEQYF. Supplemented by reference TRBV7-2 and TRBJ2-7, the full variable domain reads GAGVSQSPSNKVTEKGKDVELRCDPISGHTALYWYRQSLGQGLEFLIYFQGNSAPDKSGLPSDRFSAERTGGSVSTLTIQRTQQEDSAVYLCASKNRDYEQYFGPGTRLTVT.

This clonotype was detected many times. The chain carries TRBV20-1 and TRBJ2-1, with TRBD2 as a possible D gene (5 bases). Germline lookup yields CDR1 DFQATT and CDR2 SNEGSKA (reference sequence). The CDR3 is 15 residues long. Trimming took off 0 bases at V and 1 base at J, with 10 bases between the two ends. CDR3 in amino acids: CSARDFGGSYNEQFF. CDR3 coding DNA: TGCAGTGCTAGAGATTTTGGCGGGTCCTACAATGAGCAGTTCTTC.

This clonotype was counted ten times or more. V and J are TRBV10-3 and TRBJ1-1, with D possibly TRBD1 on 5 matching bases. The CDR3 length is 13 residues. The germline gives CDR1 ENHRY, CDR2 SYGVKD. Deletions cut 6 bases from V and 0 bases from J, with 8 bases between. CDR3 DNA sequence: TGTGCCATCAGCAGGGATCTGAACACTGAAGCTTTCTTT. This sequence encodes CAISRDLNTEAFF.

The V gene is TRBV12-3 or TRBV12-4, the J gene TRBJ2-3; tentative D call: TRBD1 (6 bases). The CDR3 runs 14 residues. Trimming took 6 bases from V and 3 from J, leaving 13 bases between them. DNA of the CDR3: TGTGCCAGCAGCAAACAGGGCCAGACAGATACGCAGTATTTT. This codes for CASSKQGQTDTQYF.

The sample holds many counts of this clonotype. The rearrangement links TRBV28 to TRBJ1-5; 8 bases are a match to TRBD1. Germline trimming cut 0 bases from V and 4 bases from J; bases unmatched to any gene: 5. The CDR3 extends over 16 amino acids. The V gene's germline CDR1 is MDHEN and CDR2 SYDVKM. The CDR3 DNA reads as TGTGCCAGCAGTTTATGGAGCGGGACAGGAAATCAGCCCCAGCATTTT. Its protein is CASSLWSGTGNQPQHF.

The genes are TRBV6-2 or TRBV6-3 and TRBJ1-5; D remains ambiguous. V shed 8 bases and J shed 7 bases, with 9 bases lying between them. From germline, CDR1 is MNHEY and CDR2 SVGEGT. CDR3 length equals 11 residues. CDR3 loop: CASLIRQPQHF. Here the CDR3 DNA reads TGTGCCAGCCTGATACGGCAGCCCCAGCATTTT.

This clonotype came up many times. This chain joins TRBV9 and TRBJ2-5, with 12 bases identical to TRBD1. The V and J ends lost 6 bases and 2 bases, in that order; junction bases with no gene match: 14. In germline, CDR1 is SGDLS, CDR2 YYNGEE. This CDR3 region has 18 residues. CDR3 in DNA: TGTGCCAGCACCGAATCAACCGGGACAGGGGGCAGGCAAGAGACCCAGTACTTC. Its translation: CASTESTGTGGRQETQYF.

There are many counts of this clonotype. This sequence joins TRBV7-3 and TRBJ2-1, with 10 bases lining up with TRBD2. This CDR3 has 14 amino acids. Germline lookup yields CDR1 SGHTA and CDR2 FQGTGA. The J segment lost 9 bases and the V segment lost 5 bases, leaving 7 bases of the junction unmatched. The CDR3 nucleotides read TGTGCCAGCAGCAAAAGCGGGAGGGCCGGTGAGCAGTTCTTC. It encodes CASSKSGRAGEQFF.